What follows are 4 T cell receptor beta chains derived from one specimen sequenced in a study of control samples from healthy donors and cancer patients. The repertoire was sequenced with immunoSEQ multiplex PCR; TCRdb's copy has only in-frame clones and lacks some. The sample has approximately 90,000 clones; approximately 90% are singletons. The specimen was blood. All receptors come from a woman between 65 and 79 years old in good health.

V is TRBV5-6 and J is TRBJ2-5; no definite D call. The CDR3 sequence is 13 residues long. Germline V gene data show CDR1 as SGHDT and CDR2 as YYEEEE. V lost 4 bases and J lost 5, with 12 bases in between. The CDR3: CASSVGQSETQYF. The CDR3 DNA follows: TGTGCCAGCAGCGTGGGCCAATCGGAGACCCAGTACTTC.

The V and J genes are TRBV7-2 and TRBJ1-2; D is unclear. Germline V lookup: CDR1 SGHTA, CDR2 FQGNSA. This CDR3 contains 13 residues. V lost 4 bases, J lost 0 bases, and 6 bases lay in between. The CDR3 spells CASSSNANYGYTF. The CDR3 DNA follows: TGTGCCAGCAGCTCCAACGCTAACTATGGCTACACCTTC.

The chain is built from TRBV5-1 and TRBJ2-3; TRBD2 aligns across 8 bases. Germline lookup yields CDR1 SGHRS and CDR2 YFSETQ. There are 14 residues in the CDR3. The junction had 5 bases not matched to a gene; V was cut back by 4 bases and J by 4 bases. The CDR3 is CASSPGGGPDTQYF. The CDR3 nucleotides are TGCGCCAGCAGCCCCGGCGGGGGGCCAGATACGCAGTATTTT.

The chain is built from TRBV3-1 (or the pseudogene TRBV3-2) and TRBJ2-7; D call uncertain. The CDR3 contains 12 residues. V was cut by 2 bases and J by 6 bases, with 8 bases left in between. The germline V gene encodes CDR1 LGHDT and CDR2 YNNKEL (reference sequence). The CDR3 reads CASSQSGGEQYF. Here the CDR3 DNA reads TGTGCCAGCAGCCAATCAGGCGGCGAGCAGTACTTC.